The 7 T cell receptor beta chains below come from one sample, sequenced in a study of blood T cell repertoires in COVID-19. Generated by immunoSEQ multiplex PCR, the TCRdb table keeps only in-frame clones and is missing some. The table records about 150,000 clones, roughly 87% of them present only once. The specimen sequenced was peripheral blood. These receptor sequences come from a human donor in a cohort sampled during active COVID-19.

The chain combines TRBV7-6 with TRBJ2-1; TRBD1 might be the D (5 bases). The V end lost 3 bases, the J end lost 1 base, and 13 bases lay between the germline ends. This CDR3 comprises 16 residues. CDR1 is SGHVS, CDR2 FNYEAQ, per germline. The CDR3 region is CASSLEPDSSYNEQFF. CDR3 DNA: TGTGCCAGCAGCTTGGAACCTGACAGTTCCTACAATGAGCAGTTCTTC. Variable domain in full (rest from reference TRBV7-6 and TRBJ2-1): GAGVSQSPRYKVTKRGQDVALRCDPISGHVSLYWYRQALGQGPEFLTYFNYEAQQDKSGLPNDRFSAERPEGSISTLTIQRTEQRDSAMYRCASSLEPDSSYNEQFFGPGTRLTVL.

The J gene is TRBJ2-3, the V gene TRBV7-3; 10 bases fit TRBD1. Germline values: CDR1 SGHTA, CDR2 FQGTGA. The CDR3 consists of 15 residues. The junction had 5 bases not matched to a gene; V was cut back by 5 bases and J by 3 bases. CDR3 protein: CASSPGQGRTDTQYF. The CDR3 DNA follows: TGTGCCAGCAGCCCGGGACAGGGGAGGACAGATACGCAGTATTTT.

V gene TRBV3-1 (or the pseudogene TRBV3-2) combines with J gene TRBJ1-5; 9 bases match TRBD1. The V and J ends lost 1 base and 0 bases, in that order; junction bases with no gene match: 4. The CDR3 runs to 17 residues. CDR1 and CDR2 from the germline V gene are LGHDT and YNNKEL (reference sequence). CDR3 amino acids: CASSQATGGVSNQPQHF. The CDR3 nucleotides are TGTGCCAGCAGCCAAGCTACAGGGGGCGTTAGCAATCAGCCCCAGCATTTT.

The chain recombines TRBV7-9 with TRBJ2-7, with TRBD1 matching over 9 bases. The CDR3 runs 14 residues. Per the germline V gene, CDR1 is SEHNR and CDR2 is FQNEAQ (reference sequence). The V segment lost 4 bases and the J segment 3 bases; nucleotides outside the gene matches: 4. The CDR3: CASSSGQGSYEQYF. CDR3 coding DNA: TGTGCCAGCAGCTCTGGACAGGGGAGCTACGAGCAGTACTTC.

In regard to this clone: One end of the junction is discordant with germline, which a read error may explain. The chain recombines TRBV5-1 with TRBJ2-7, with D unclear. The CDR3 is 13 residues long. Looked up from germline, CDR1 is SGHRS and CDR2 is YFSETQ. The CDR3 coding sequence is TGCGCCAGCAGCTTGGGGAGTTCCTACGAGCAGCACTTC. It encodes CASSLGSSYEQHF.

The chain employs TRBV27 and TRBJ1-5, with TRBD1 as a possible D gene (5 bases). The V end lost 2 bases, the J end lost 5 bases, and 16 bases lay between the germline ends. CDR1 and CDR2 (germline): MNHEY, SMNVEV (reference sequence). CDR3 length: 16 amino acids. CDR3 in DNA: TGTGCCAGCAGTTTAGGGGGGGGGAGGAAGGATCAGCCCCAGCATTTT. The encoded protein is CASSLGGGRKDQPQHF.

The rearrangement uses TRBV7-3 and TRBJ2-3, with 8 bases that match TRBD2. V shed 2 bases and J 5 bases; nucleotides not matched to a gene: 6. The V gene's germline CDR1 is SGHTA and CDR2 FQGTGA. The CDR3 has 15 amino acids. The CDR3 DNA sequence: TGTGCCAGCAGCTTACGAGCGGGGGAGGGAGATACGCAGTATTTT. It translates to CASSLRAGEGDTQYF.